This T cell receptor beta chain was found in a study of blood T cell repertoires in COVID-19. Across the study: Researchers got acute and convalescent COVID-19 samples from the United States, Italy and Spain. T cells, B-cell-depleted T cells, or PBMCs supplied cDNA or gDNA.

Using immunoSEQ multiplex PCR, the repertoire was profiled, and TCRdb retains in-frame clones only, with some absent. In the table there are 150,000 or so clones, roughly 84% of which are singletons. V lost 4 bases to trimming and J lost 7 bases; unmatched junction nucleotides: 2. CDR1 and CDR2 (germline): MDHEN, SYDVKM. This CDR3 spans 13 amino acids. This receptor was taken from a man aged 55-75 years with COVID-19, enrolled during active disease. The chain combines TRBV28 with TRBJ2-1, with TRBD2 matching 9 bases. Sequenced material: peripheral blood. In DNA, the CDR3 is TGTGCCAGCAGTTCCCTAGCGGGGAATGAGCAGTTCTTC. It encodes CASSSLAGNEQFF.